This is a list of T cell receptor beta chains from one sample in a study of cytomegalovirus exposure and HLA in healthy donors. Libraries were prepared by immunoSEQ multiplex PCR; TCRdb keeps only in-frame clonotypes and omits some of them. The sample has some 110,000 clones; the top ten hold approximately 2%. The specimen was PBMCs. The receptors stem from a man in his forties or fifties in good health and CMV-seronegative. The conserved cysteine and the conserved F or W are not part of the CDR3 here.

v_gene	CDR3aa
TRBV11-3	ASSSLRDFSYEQY
TRBV25-1	ASSPSTVPNTEAF
TRBV11-3	ASSLGRISGVYQETQY
TRBV27	ASSLSRGSYEQY
TRBV7-9	ASSPRQGSNEKLF
TRBV6-5	ASSSQLTQGSGAF
TRBV5-6	ASSLQALRPETQY
TRBV4-1	ASSQRTSGRNYEQY
TRBV6-1	ASSERGFSEAF
TRBV7-8	ASSFGAGPPDSPLH
TRBV7-2	ASSLTSGSFDEQF
TRBV11-2	ASSLREQGAAEKY